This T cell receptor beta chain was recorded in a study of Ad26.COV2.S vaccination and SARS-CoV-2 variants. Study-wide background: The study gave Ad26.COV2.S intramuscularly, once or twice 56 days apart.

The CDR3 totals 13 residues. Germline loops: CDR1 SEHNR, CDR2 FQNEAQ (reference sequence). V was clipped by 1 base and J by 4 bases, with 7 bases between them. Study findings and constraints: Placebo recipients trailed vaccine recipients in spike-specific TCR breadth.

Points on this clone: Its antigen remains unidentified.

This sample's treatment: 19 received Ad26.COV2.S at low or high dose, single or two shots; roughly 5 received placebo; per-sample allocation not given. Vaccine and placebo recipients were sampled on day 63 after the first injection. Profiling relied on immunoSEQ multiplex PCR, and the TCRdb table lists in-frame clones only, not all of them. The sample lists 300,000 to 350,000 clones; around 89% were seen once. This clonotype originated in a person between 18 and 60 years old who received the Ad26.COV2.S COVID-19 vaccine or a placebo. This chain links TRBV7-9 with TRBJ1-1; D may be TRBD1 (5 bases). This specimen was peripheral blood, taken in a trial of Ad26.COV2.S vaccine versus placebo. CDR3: CASSLGQITEAFF. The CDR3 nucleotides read TGTGCCAGCAGCTTAGGACAGATCACTGAAGCTTTCTTT.